The T cell receptor (beta chain) under discussion was sequenced for a study of cytomegalovirus exposure and HLA in healthy donors. It was with 60 Vbeta and 13 Jbeta primers that the PCR ran. Libraries were prepared by immunoSEQ multiplex PCR; TCRdb keeps only in-frame clonotypes and omits some of them. This sample yields over 45,000 clones, of which about four fifths are seen a single time; under 2.5% belongs to the top ten. CDR3 size: 15 residues. Germline V gene data show CDR1 as MNHEY and CDR2 as SMNVEV (reference sequence). Deletions cut 4 bases from V and 8 bases from J, with 15 bases between. Sequences were obtained from PBMCs. This receptor was taken from a boy younger than 18 in good health and CMV-seropositive. This rearrangement joins TRBV27 to TRBJ1-6; D call uncertain. CDR3 sequence: CASSSLSGRDSPLHF. CDR3 nucleotides: TGTGCCAGCAGTTCACTTAGTGGGCGGGATTCACCCCTCCACTTT.